One sample yielded the 25 T cell receptor beta chains listed below, sequenced in a study of high-grade serous ovarian cancer treatment subgroups. The tumor samples were collected prior to definitive surgery or chemotherapy. The method was immunoSEQ multiplex PCR; TCRdb's version includes in-frame clones alone and lacks a portion of them. The sample lists about 2,500 clones, about three quarters occurring once. Sequencing was done on a sample of tumor tissue. Every receptor here comes from a human donor with high-grade serous ovarian cancer.

The V call is TRBV5-4, the J call TRBJ1-2, with a weak D call TRBD1 (6 bases). CDR3 length equals 13 residues. The germline V gene encodes CDR1 SGHNT and CDR2 YYREEE (reference sequence). Trimming took 1 base from V and 7 from J, leaving 11 bases between them. Here the CDR3 DNA reads TGTGCCAGCAGCTTGCAGGGGTTAAGTGGCTACACCTTC. This sequence encodes CASSLQGLSGYTF. The whole variable domain, remainder taken from reference TRBV5-4 and TRBJ1-2, is ETGVTQSPTHLIKTRGQQVTLRCSSQSGHNTVSWYQQALGQGPQFIFQYYREEENGRGNFPPRFSGLQFPNYSSELNVNALELDDSALYLCASSLQGLSGYTFGSGTRLTVV.

V is TRBV4-2 and J is TRBJ1-2; D not certain. The CDR3 contains 16 residues. The V and J ends lost 1 base and 4 bases respectively, with 16 bases between them. The germline V gene has CDR1 LGHNA and CDR2 YNFKEQ. The DNA for the CDR3 is TGTGCCAGCAGCCAAGGTGCGGTGGCTACTACCTATGGCTACACCTTC. It encodes CASSQGAVATTYGYTF.

The chain recombines TRBV15 with TRBJ2-3; possibly TRBD2 for D (6 bases). The CDR3 loop spans 13 amino acids. Germline-derived CDR1 and CDR2 are LNHNV and YYDKDF (reference sequence). Deletions cut 1 base from V and 4 bases from J, with 6 bases between. The DNA for the CDR3 is TGTGCCACCAGCAGAGGGGACTCAGATACGCAGTATTTT. This translates into CATSRGDSDTQYF.

The chain is built from TRBV2 and TRBJ2-1; a weak D match, TRBD1 (6 bases). Germline V gives CDR1 SNHLY, CDR2 FYNNEI. Between the trimmed V and J ends, which lost 5 bases and 3 bases, there was a span of 11 bases. This CDR3 spans 14 amino acids. CDR3 sequence: CASSPRDNYNEQFF. The DNA of the CDR3 is TGTGCCAGCAGTCCCCGGGACAACTACAATGAGCAGTTCTTC.

V gene TRBV6-1 combines with J gene TRBJ2-7, with 13 bases that match TRBD2. Germline CDR1 and CDR2: MNHNS and SASEGT. The CDR3 runs 18 residues. With 3 bases clipped from V and 5 bases from J, the junction kept 13 bases outside the gene matches. The CDR3 DNA is TGTGCCAGCAGTGATCCCGGGACTAGCGGGGCAAAAGCGGACGAGCAGTACTTC. Residues: CASSDPGTSGAKADEQYF.

The chain has TRBV28 and TRBJ2-7; TRBD1 agrees at 12 bases. Germline loops: CDR1 MDHEN, CDR2 SYDVKM. The CDR3 loop spans 20 amino acids. V shed 4 bases, J shed 1 base, and the junction held 17 bases outside the gene matches. The chain's CDR3 is CASSSPRDRGLFPTSYEQYF. DNA of the CDR3: TGTGCCAGCAGTTCCCCCCGGGACAGGGGGCTATTTCCTACGTCCTACGAGCAGTACTTC.

This chain joins TRBV5-4 and TRBJ1-1; D uncertain. Between the trimmed V and J ends, which lost 2 bases and 1 base, there was a span of 18 bases. Germline V gene sequence: CDR1 SGHNT, CDR2 YYREEE (reference sequence). The length of the CDR3 is 17 residues. The CDR3, as DNA: TGTGCCAGCAGCTTAATTTGGCCAGCCGACCGGAACACTGAAGCTTTCTTT. This gives the protein CASSLIWPADRNTEAFF.

The DNA of the CDR3 is TGCAGCGTTGATCGGGGAAGCACAGATACGCAGTATTTT. Its protein product is CSVDRGSTDTQYF. The rearrangement joins TRBV29-1 to TRBJ2-3; D possibly corresponds to TRBD2 (5 bases). This CDR3 has 13 amino acids. V was clipped by 3 bases and J by 0 bases, with 7 bases between them. Germline CDR1 and CDR2: SQVTM and ANQGSEA.

This clone was seen a few times. The V call is TRBV25-1, the J call TRBJ1-2; D ambiguous. This CDR3 has 18 amino acids. Germline CDR1 and CDR2: MGHDK and SYGVNS. Trimming removed 3 bases at V and 0 bases at J, with 20 bases between. As DNA, the CDR3 is TGTGCCAGCAGTGATTCCATGATCGCGGGCAAAGCTAACTATGGCTACACCTTC. Encoded protein: CASSDSMIAGKANYGYTF.

This clone was counted a single time. DNA of the CDR3: TGTGCCAGCAGCGTAGAACGACCTGGAAACACCATATATTTT. Translating gives CASSVERPGNTIYF. The chain recombines TRBV9 with TRBJ1-3; D remains ambiguous. CDR1 is SGDLS and CDR2 is YYNGEE in the germline V gene. The CDR3 runs 14 residues. Trimming took off 0 bases at V and 2 bases at J, with 6 bases between the two ends.

The V call is TRBV5-1, the J call TRBJ2-4, with TRBD1 matching over 7 bases. Germline V lookup: CDR1 SGHRS, CDR2 YFSETQ. CDR3 length: 13 amino acids. V gave up 4 bases and J gave up 8 bases; unmatched junction bases: 6. The CDR3 spells CASSRQGRDIQYF. In DNA, the CDR3 is TGCGCCAGCAGCAGACAGGGCCGGGACATTCAGTACTTC.

A few counts support this clone. V gene TRBV7-8 combines with J gene TRBJ1-3; D gene uncertain. V lost 5 bases to trimming and J lost 2 bases, with 10 bases between them. The CDR3 has 14 residues. Germline lookup yields CDR1 SGHVS and CDR2 FQNEAQ. The CDR3: CASSQDSTGNTIYF. The CDR3 DNA sequence: TGTGCCAGCAGCCAGGACTCGACTGGAAACACCATATATTTT.

The J gene is TRBJ1-1, the V gene TRBV2; D not resolved. The length of the CDR3 is 14 residues. Germline lookup yields CDR1 SNHLY and CDR2 FYNNEI. The V gene lost 2 bases and the J gene lost 1 base, with 8 bases spanning the gap. As DNA, the CDR3 is TGTGCCAGCAGTGAAACAGATTCGAACACTGAAGCTTTCTTT. It translates to CASSETDSNTEAFF.

The chain carries TRBV29-1 and TRBJ1-2; 9 bases align to TRBD1. V trimming: 5 bases; J trimming: 8 bases; junction bases outside the gene matches: 9. The V gene's germline CDR1 is SQVTM and CDR2 ANQGSEA. This CDR3 region has 13 residues. The CDR3 region is CSVYRDRVEGYTF. The CDR3 coding sequence is TGCAGCGTTTATCGGGACAGGGTAGAAGGCTACACCTTC.

J is TRBJ2-3 and V is TRBV5-6, with 14 bases fitting TRBD2. Germline CDR1 SGHDT, CDR2 YYEEEE. V lost 0 bases, J lost 2 bases, and 2 bases stayed unmatched. The CDR3 covers 17 residues. CDR3 bases: TGTGCCAGCAGCTTGGGACTAGCGGGGGGGGTCACAGATACGCAGTATTTT. This codes for CASSLGLAGGVTDTQYF.

The rearrangement links TRBV5-4 to TRBJ1-2; D is unresolved. Germline V gives CDR1 SGHNT, CDR2 YYREEE (reference sequence). The CDR3 is made up of 15 amino acids. V lost 1 base and J lost 0, with 10 bases in between. The CDR3 nucleotides are TGTGCCAGCAGCTTGAGGGCAGTAACTAACTATGGCTACACCTTC. Translated: CASSLRAVTNYGYTF.

This clone was recorded a few times. This chain connects TRBV19 to TRBJ1-1; weak D call: TRBD1 (5 bases). Germline CDR1 is LNHDA and CDR2 is SQIVND (reference sequence). The CDR3 length is 17 residues. V lost 1 base, J lost 1 base, and 16 bases lay in between. The chain's CDR3 is CASSIGVEGRRNTEAFF. In nucleotides, the CDR3 is TGTGCCAGTAGTATAGGGGTGGAGGGGCGGAGGAACACTGAAGCTTTCTTT. Drawing the rest from reference TRBV19 and TRBJ1-1, the complete variable domain is DGGITQSPKYLFRKEGQNVTLSCEQNLNHDAMYWYRQDPGQGLRLIYYSQIVNDFQKGDIAEGYSVSREKKESFPLTVTSAQKNPTAFYLCASSIGVEGRRNTEAFFGQGTRLTVV.

The chain is built from TRBV28 and TRBJ1-4; maybe TRBD1 (5 bases). V lost 0 bases and J lost 8, with 13 bases in between. This CDR3 spans 15 amino acids. Germline V gene data show CDR1 as MDHEN and CDR2 as SYDVKM. CDR3 nucleotides: TGTGCCAGCAGTTTATGGGGGGGTGAGAGGGAAAAACTGTTTTTT. Its translation is CASSLWGGEREKLFF.

In this sample, this clone turned up once. The chain is built from TRBV5-8 and TRBJ2-2, with D possibly being TRBD1 (6 bases). The germline V and J ends were trimmed by 1 base and 0 bases, with 16 bases remaining between them. The germline CDR1 and CDR2 sequences are SGHTS and YDEGEE. The CDR3 is 18 amino acids. CDR3 bases: TGTGCCAGCAGCTTGACAGGGAAAAGAATGCCGAACACCGGGGAGCTGTTTTTT. It codes for CASSLTGKRMPNTGELFF. Combining the CDR3 with reference TRBV5-8 and TRBJ2-2 gives the whole variable domain EAGVTQSPTHLIKTRGQQATLRCSPISGHTSVYWYQQALGLGLQFLLWYDEGEERNRGNFPPRFSGRQFPNYSSELNVNALELEDSALYLCASSLTGKRMPNTGELFFGEGSRLTVL.

The DNA for the CDR3 is TGTGCCAGCAGCGAGCAGCGGGTGAACACCGGGGAGCTGTTTTTT. Translated, it gives CASSEQRVNTGELFF. V is TRBV9 and J is TRBJ2-2, with a tentative D call TRBD2 (6 bases). The V end lost 3 bases, the J end lost 1 base, and 10 bases lay between the germline ends. Looked up from germline, CDR1 is SGDLS and CDR2 is YYNGEE. The CDR3 consists of 15 residues.

The chain combines TRBV5-6 with TRBJ1-2, with D hard to call. The CDR3 totals 16 residues. Germline assignment: CDR1 SGHDT and CDR2 YYEEEE. V was pared by 3 bases and J by 2 bases, with 17 bases between. CDR3 bases: TGTGCCAGCAGCTCGGTTAGCCTTACGGGGAACTATGGCTACACCTTC. Translated, it gives CASSSVSLTGNYGYTF.

V and J are TRBV7-9 and TRBJ2-5; TRBD1 might be the D (5 bases). The J call is doubtful: the DNA matches TRBJ2-7 better. This CDR3 has 14 residues. CDR1 is SEHNR and CDR2 is FQNEAQ in the germline V gene (reference sequence). The CDR3 DNA sequence: TGTGCCAGCAGCCCCCGAGACAGATCCTACGAGCAGTACTTC. Translation gives CASSPRDRSYEQYF.

The chain recombines TRBV5-6 with TRBJ2-1; no reliable D call. The V end was cut by 4 bases, the J end by 4 bases, with 6 bases between. There are 12 residues in the CDR3. CDR1 SGHDT and CDR2 YYEEEE come from the germline V gene. CDR3 protein: CASSPLYNEQFF. CDR3 DNA: TGTGCCAGCAGCCCACTTTACAATGAGCAGTTCTTC.

The rearrangement uses TRBV30 and TRBJ1-3, with D maybe TRBD1 (5 bases). V was trimmed by 1 base and J by 2 bases, leaving 12 bases between them. Germline CDR1 and CDR2: GTSNPN and SVGIG (reference sequence). This CDR3 spans 15 amino acids. CDR3 protein: CAWSGRGTTGNTIYF. CDR3 sequence (DNA): TGTGCCTGGAGTGGGAGAGGGACGACTGGAAACACCATATATTTT.

Details on this clone: One end of the junction varies from germline; a read error may be responsible. The sample contains more than one DNA sequence encoding this CDR3. The chain carries TRBV7-2 and TRBJ2-1, with D tentatively TRBD1 (5 bases). The CDR3 length is 14 residues. Germline V gene lookup returns CDR1 SGHTA and CDR2 FQGNSA. This CDR3 reads CASSPDRPYNEQFF. CDR3 coding DNA: TGTGCCAGCAGCCCCGACAGACCCTACAATGAGCAATTCTTC.